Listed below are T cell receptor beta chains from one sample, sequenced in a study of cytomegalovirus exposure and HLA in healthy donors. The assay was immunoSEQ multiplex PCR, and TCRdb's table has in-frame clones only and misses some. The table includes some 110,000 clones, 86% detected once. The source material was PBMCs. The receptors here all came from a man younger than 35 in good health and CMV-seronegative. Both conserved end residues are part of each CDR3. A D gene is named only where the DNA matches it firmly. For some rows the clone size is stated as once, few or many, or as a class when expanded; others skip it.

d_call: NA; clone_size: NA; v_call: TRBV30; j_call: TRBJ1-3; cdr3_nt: TGTGCCTGGAGTCGCGACAGCTCTGGAAACACCATATATTTT; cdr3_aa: CAWSRDSSGNTIYF
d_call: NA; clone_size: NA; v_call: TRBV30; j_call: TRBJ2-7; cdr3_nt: TGTGCCTGGAGTGGCCCGGGGGACGAGCAGTACTTC; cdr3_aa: CAWSGPGDEQYF
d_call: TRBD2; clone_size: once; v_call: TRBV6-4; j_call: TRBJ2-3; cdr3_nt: TGTGCCAGCAGTGTACTAGCGGGGCCCACAGATACGCAGTATTTT; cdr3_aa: CASSVLAGPTDTQYF
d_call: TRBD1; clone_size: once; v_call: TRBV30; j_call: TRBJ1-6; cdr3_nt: TGTGCCTGGAACAGGGGGCCCGGATCACCCCTCCACTTT; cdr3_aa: CAWNRGPGSPLHF
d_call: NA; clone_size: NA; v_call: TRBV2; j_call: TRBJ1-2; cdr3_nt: TGTGCCAGCAGTGAAGGGGGCGCCTATGGCTACACCTTC; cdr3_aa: CASSEGGAYGYTF
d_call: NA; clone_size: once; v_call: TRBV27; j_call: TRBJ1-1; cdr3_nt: TGTGCCAGCAGTCGGGGTGCGAACACTGAAGCTTTCTTT; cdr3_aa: CASSRGANTEAFF
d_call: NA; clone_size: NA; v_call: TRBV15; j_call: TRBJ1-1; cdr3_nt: TGTGCCACCAGCAGAGAGGGACACTCAGGAGCTTTCTTT; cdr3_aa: CATSREGHSGAFF
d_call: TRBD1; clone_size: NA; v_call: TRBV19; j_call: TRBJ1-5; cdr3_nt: TGTGCCAGTAGCCGGACAGGGGGCAACAATCAGCCCCAGCATTTT; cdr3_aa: CASSRTGGNNQPQHF
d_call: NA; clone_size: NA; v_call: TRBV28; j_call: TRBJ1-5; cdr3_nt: TGTGCCAGCAGTTTATTCGGGTTAGTCAGCAATCAGCCCCAGCATTTT; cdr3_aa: CASSLFGLVSNQPQHF
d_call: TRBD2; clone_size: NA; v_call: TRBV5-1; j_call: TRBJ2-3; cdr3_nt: TGCGCCAGCAGCTTGGCGGCCAGCGGGAGTATTGGGACAGATACGCAGTATTTT; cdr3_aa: CASSLAASGSIGTDTQYF
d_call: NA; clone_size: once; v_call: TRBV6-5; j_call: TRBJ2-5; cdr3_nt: TGTGCCAGCAGTTCATCCCGGGCCCCGGACAAGACCCAGTACTTC; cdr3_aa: CASSSSRAPDKTQYF
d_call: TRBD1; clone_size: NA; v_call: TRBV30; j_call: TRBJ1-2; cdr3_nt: TGTGCCTGGAGAGCCACAGGGGGGGGTTATGGCTACACCTTC; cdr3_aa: CAWRATGGGYGYTF
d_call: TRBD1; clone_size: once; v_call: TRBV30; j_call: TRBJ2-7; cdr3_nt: TGTGCCTGGAACCGGGACAGGGACGAGCAGTACTTC; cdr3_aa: CAWNRDRDEQYF
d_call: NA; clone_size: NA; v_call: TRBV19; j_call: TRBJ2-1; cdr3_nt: TGTGCCAGTACCCTCCGGGGCAGGGGTTCCTACAATGAGCAGTTCTTC; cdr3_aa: CASTLRGRGSYNEQFF
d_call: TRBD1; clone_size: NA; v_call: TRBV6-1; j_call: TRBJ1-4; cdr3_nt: TGTGCCAGCAGCTTTCAGGGGGCGAAGGAAAAACTGTTTTTT; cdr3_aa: CASSFQGAKEKLFF
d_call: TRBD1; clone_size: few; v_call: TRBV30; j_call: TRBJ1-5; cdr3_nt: TGTGCCTGGAGTGGGACAGGGAAAGACCAGCCCCAGCATTTT; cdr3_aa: CAWSGTGKDQPQHF
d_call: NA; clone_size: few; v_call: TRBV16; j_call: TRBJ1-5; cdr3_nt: TGTGCCAGCAGCCAATCGTCACAGAGCAATCAGCCCCAGCATTTT; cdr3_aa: CASSQSSQSNQPQHF
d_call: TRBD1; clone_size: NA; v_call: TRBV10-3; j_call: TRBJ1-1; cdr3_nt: TGTGCCATCAGTGACTACAGGGGCGTGAACACTGAAGCTTTCTTT; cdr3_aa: CAISDYRGVNTEAFF
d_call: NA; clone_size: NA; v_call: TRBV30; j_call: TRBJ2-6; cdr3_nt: TGTGCCTGGAGTGTCCAGGGCCTCTCTGGGGCCAACGTCCTGACTTTC; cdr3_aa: CAWSVQGLSGANVLTF
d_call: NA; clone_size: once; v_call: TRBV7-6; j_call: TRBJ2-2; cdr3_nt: TGTGCCAGCAGCTTATCAATCCAACTGAACACCGGGGAGCTGTTTTTT; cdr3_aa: CASSLSIQLNTGELFF
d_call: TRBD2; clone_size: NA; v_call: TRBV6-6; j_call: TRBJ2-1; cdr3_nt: TGTGCCAGCAGTTATAGTCTAGCGGGGCACAATGAGCAGTTCTTC; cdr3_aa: CASSYSLAGHNEQFF
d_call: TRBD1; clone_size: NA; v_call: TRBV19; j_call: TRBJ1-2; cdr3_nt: TGTGCCAGTCCCGGGACAGGCCGGGTTTATGGCTACACCTTC; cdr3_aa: CASPGTGRVYGYTF
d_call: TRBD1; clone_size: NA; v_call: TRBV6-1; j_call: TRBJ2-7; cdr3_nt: TGTGCCAGCAGTGAAGCTAGGGGGCACTCCTACGAGCAGTACTTC; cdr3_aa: CASSEARGHSYEQYF
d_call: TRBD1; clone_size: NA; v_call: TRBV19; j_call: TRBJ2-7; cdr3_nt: TGTGCCAGTAGTTCGCGACAGGGCTACGAGCAGTACTTC; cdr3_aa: CASSSRQGYEQYF
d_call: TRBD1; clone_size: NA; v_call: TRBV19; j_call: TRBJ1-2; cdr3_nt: TGTGCCAGTAATGACAGGGGGACATATGGCTACACCTTC; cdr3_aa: CASNDRGTYGYTF
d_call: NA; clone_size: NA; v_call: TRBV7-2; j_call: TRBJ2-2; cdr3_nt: TGTGCCAGCAGCTTAGAAGACAGCCGAACCGGGGAGCTGTTTTTT; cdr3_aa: CASSLEDSRTGELFF
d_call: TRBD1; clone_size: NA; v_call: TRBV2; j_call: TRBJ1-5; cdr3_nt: TGTGCCAGCAGTGGCGGGACAGGGGCGTTAGGAAGCAATCAGCCCCAGCATTTT; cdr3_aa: CASSGGTGALGSNQPQHF
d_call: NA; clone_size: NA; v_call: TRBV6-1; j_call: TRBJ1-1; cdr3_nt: TGTGCCAGCAGTGATAAGGGCAGGGTAGAGTCGGGCACTGAAGCTTTCTTT; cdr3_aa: CASSDKGRVESGTEAFF
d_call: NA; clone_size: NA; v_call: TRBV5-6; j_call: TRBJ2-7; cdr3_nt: TGTGCCAGCAGCTTGCGTCCAGTATCCGAGCAGTACTTC; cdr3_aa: CASSLRPVSEQYF
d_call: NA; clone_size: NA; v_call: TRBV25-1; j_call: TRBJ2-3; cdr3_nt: TGTGCCAGCAGTGAAAGGGGGGATACGCAGTATTTT; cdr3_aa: CASSERGDTQYF
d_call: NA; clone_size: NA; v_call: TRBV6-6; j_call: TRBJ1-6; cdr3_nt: TGTGCCAGCAGGGTCGGGTCAGGAGGTTCACCCCTCCACTTT; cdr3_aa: CASRVGSGGSPLHF
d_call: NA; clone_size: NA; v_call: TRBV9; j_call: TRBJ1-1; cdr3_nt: TGTGCCAGCAGCGTAGGCGGAGACGCCACTGAAGCTTTCTTT; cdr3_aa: CASSVGGDATEAFF
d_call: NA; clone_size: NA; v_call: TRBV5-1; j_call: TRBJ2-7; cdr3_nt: TGCGCCAGCAGCTCAGGGGAAAGGGTTTCCTACGAGCAGTACTTC; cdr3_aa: CASSSGERVSYEQYF
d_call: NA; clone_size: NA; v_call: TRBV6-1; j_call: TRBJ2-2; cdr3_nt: TGTGCCAGCAGTGAACGCCAGGGTAGGAACACCGGGGAGCTGTTTTTT; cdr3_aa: CASSERQGRNTGELFF
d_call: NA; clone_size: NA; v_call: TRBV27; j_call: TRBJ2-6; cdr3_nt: TGTGCCAGCATCTCCCTCGGCTCTGGGGCCAACGTCCTGACTTTC; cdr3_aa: CASISLGSGANVLTF
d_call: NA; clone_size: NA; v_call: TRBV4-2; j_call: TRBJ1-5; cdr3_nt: TGTGCCAGCAGCCAAGATCCGCAGGGTCGGGAGTTCAATCAGCCCCAGCATTTT; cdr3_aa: CASSQDPQGREFNQPQHF
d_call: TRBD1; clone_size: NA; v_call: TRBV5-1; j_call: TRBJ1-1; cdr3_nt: TGCGCCAGCAGCCCTGGGACAGGGAGTTGGTTCGGGCGCACTGAAGCTTTCTTT; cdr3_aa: CASSPGTGSWFGRTEAFF